The entry below describes one T cell receptor beta chain. In the authors' workflow: From reference gene primer amplification, estimates of nucleated cell counts were derived. Profiling relied on immunoSEQ multiplex PCR, and the TCRdb table lists in-frame clones only, not all of them. Clone size and the V and J calls come from that table; the DNA yielded D and trimming. The repertoire has about 230,000 clones, 65% to 90% of them found once; the top ten carry about 8%. This CDR3 contains 15 residues. Germline V gene lookup returns CDR1 LGHNA and CDR2 YNFKEQ. Unmatched junction bases numbered 7, after V lost 1 base and J lost 6 bases. The data were obtained in a study of blood T cell repertoires in COVID-19. Study overall: Collection of acute and convalescent COVID-19 samples took place in the United States, Italy and Spain. T cells, B-cell-depleted T cells, or PBMCs provided the cDNA or gDNA that served as material.

Sequencing was performed on peripheral blood. The sequence was obtained from a woman between 45 and 60 years old with acute or convalescent COVID-19. The V call is TRBV4-2, the J call TRBJ1-1, with TRBD1 matching 8 bases. CDR3 sequence (DNA): TGTGCCAGCAGCCAAGCGGACAGGGAGGCGCCTGAAGCTTTCTTT. It encodes CASSQADREAPEAFF.